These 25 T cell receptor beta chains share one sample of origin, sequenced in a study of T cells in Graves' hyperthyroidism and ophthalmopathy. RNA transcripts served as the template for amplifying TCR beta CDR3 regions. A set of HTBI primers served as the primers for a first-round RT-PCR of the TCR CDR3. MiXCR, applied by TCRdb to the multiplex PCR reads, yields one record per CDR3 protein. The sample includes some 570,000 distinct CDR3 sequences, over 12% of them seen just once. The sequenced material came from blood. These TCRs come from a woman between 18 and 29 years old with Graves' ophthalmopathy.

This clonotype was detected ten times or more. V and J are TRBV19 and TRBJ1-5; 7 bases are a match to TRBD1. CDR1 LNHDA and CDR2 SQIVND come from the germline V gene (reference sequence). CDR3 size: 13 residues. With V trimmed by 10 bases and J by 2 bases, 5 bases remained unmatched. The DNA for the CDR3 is TGTGCCACCGTCGACAGGGGCAATCAGCCCCAGCATTTT. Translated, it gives CATVDRGNQPQHF.

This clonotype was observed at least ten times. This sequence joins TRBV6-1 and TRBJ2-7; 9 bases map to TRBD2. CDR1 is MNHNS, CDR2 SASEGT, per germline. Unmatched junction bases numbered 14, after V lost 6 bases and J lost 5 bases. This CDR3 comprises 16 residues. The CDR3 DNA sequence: TGTGCCAGCAGCCTGCTCGGAGCGGGAGGTTATAACGAGCAGTACTTC. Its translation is CASSLLGAGGYNEQYF.

The CDR3: CASRGGQGYTEAFF. CDR3 nucleotide sequence: TGTGCCAGCCGGGGGGGACAGGGGTACACTGAAGCTTTCTTT. The chain joins TRBV12-3 or TRBV12-4 to TRBJ1-1; 10 bases line up with TRBD1. The CDR3 contains 14 residues. V was clipped by 8 bases and J by 3 bases; unmatched bases: 6.

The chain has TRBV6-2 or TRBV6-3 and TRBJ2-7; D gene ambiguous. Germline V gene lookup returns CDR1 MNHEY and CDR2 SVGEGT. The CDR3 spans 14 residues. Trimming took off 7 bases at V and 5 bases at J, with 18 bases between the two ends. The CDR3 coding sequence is TGTGCCAGCAACTCCCCTTTCCGGACGGACGAGCAGTACTTC. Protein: CASNSPFRTDEQYF.

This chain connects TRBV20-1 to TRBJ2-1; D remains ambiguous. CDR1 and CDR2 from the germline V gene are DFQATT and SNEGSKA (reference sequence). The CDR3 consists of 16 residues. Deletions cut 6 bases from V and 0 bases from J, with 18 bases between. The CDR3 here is CSALRRDLSSYNEQFF. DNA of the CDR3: TGCAGTGCCCTACGCCGCGATTTGAGCTCCTACAATGAGCAGTTCTTC.

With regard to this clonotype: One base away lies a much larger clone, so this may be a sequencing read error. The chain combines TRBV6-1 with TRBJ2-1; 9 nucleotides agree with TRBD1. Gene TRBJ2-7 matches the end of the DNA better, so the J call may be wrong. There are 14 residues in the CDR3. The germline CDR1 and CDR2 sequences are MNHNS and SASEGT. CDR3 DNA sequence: TGTGCCAGCAGCCAGGGACAGGGAAAAAATGAGCAGTACTTC. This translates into CASSQGQGKNEQYF.

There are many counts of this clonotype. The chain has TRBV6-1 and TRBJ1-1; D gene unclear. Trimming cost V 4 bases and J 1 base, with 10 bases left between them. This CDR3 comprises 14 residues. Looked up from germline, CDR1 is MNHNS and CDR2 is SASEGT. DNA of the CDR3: TGTGCCAGCAGTGCAGCTGAGGAGAACACTGAAGCTTTCTTT. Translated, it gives CASSAAEENTEAFF.

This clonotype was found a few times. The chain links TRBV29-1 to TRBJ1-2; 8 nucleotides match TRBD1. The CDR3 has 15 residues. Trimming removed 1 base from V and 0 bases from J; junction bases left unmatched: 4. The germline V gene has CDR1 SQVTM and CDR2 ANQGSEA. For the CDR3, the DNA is TGCAGCGTTGAAGGGGACAGGCAATCTAACTATGGCTACACCTTC. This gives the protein CSVEGDRQSNYGYTF.

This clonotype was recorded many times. Here the CDR3 reads CASSLYITGELFF. The DNA of the CDR3 is TGTGCCAGCAGCTTGTATATCACCGGGGAGCTGTTTTTT. The chain carries TRBV7-8 and TRBJ2-2; no reliable D call. The germline gives CDR1 SGHVS, CDR2 FQNEAQ. Deletions cut 3 bases from V and 4 bases from J, with 6 bases between. The CDR3 loop spans 13 amino acids.

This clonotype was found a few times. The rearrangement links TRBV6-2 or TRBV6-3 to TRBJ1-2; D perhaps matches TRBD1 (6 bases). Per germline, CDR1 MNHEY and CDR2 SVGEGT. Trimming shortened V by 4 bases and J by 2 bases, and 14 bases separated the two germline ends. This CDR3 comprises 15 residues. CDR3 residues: CASSLPDSWNYGYTF. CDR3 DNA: TGTGCCAGCAGTTTACCGGACAGTTGGAACTATGGCTACACCTTC.

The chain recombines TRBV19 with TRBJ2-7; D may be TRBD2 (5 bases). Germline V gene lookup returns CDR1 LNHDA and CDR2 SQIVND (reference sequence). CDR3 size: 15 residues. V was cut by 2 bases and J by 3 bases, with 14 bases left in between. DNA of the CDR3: TGTGCCAGTAGTATAACGAGCGGCACCCGCTACGAGCAGTACTTC. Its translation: CASSITSGTRYEQYF.

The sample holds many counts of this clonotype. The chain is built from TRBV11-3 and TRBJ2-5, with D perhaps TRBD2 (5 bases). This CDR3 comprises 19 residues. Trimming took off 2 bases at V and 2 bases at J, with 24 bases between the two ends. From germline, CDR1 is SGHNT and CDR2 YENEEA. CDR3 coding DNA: TGTGCCAGCAGCTTAAGTCTGCTAGGCAGGCCGAGAGGGCAAGAGACCCAGTACTTC. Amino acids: CASSLSLLGRPRGQETQYF.

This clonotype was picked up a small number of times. The CDR3 loop is CASSLAGTSGATDTQYF. The CDR3 DNA reads TGTGCCAGCAGCTTGGCTGGGACTAGCGGGGCCACAGATACGCAGTATTTT. The chain links TRBV5-8 to TRBJ2-3, with 13 nucleotides matching TRBD2. This CDR3 comprises 17 residues. Germline trimming cut 0 bases from V and 2 bases from J; bases unmatched to any gene: 3. Per germline, CDR1 SGHTS and CDR2 YDEGEE. Using reference TRBV5-8 and TRBJ2-3 for the parts outside the CDR3, the full variable domain is EAGVTQSPTHLIKTRGQQATLRCSPISGHTSVYWYQQALGLGLQFLLWYDEGEERNRGNFPPRFSGRQFPNYSSELNVNALELEDSALYLCASSLAGTSGATDTQYFGPGTRLTVL.

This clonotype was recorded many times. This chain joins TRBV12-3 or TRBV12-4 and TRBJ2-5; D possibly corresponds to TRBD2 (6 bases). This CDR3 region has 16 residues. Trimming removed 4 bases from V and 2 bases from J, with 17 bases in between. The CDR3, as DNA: TGTGCCAGCAGTTATACGCCGGGACTGTTTCAAGAGACCCAGTACTTC. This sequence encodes CASSYTPGLFQETQYF.

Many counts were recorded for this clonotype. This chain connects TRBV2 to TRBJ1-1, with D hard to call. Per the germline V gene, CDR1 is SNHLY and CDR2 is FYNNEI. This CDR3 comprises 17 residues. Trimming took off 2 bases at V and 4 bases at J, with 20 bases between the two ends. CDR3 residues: CASSEFGKGLGFTEAFF. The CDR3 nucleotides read TGTGCCAGCAGTGAATTCGGAAAGGGTCTGGGTTTCACTGAAGCTTTCTTT.

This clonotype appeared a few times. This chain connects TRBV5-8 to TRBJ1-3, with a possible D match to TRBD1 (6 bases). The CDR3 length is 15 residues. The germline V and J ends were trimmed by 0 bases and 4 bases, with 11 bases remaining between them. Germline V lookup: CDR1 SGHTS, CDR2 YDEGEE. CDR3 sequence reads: CASSLDRVDGNTIYF. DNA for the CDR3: TGTGCCAGCAGCTTGGACAGGGTAGACGGAAACACCATATATTTT. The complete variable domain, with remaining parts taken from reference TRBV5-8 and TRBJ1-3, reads EAGVTQSPTHLIKTRGQQATLRCSPISGHTSVYWYQQALGLGLQFLLWYDEGEERNRGNFPPRFSGRQFPNYSSELNVNALELEDSALYLCASSLDRVDGNTIYFGEGSWLTVV.

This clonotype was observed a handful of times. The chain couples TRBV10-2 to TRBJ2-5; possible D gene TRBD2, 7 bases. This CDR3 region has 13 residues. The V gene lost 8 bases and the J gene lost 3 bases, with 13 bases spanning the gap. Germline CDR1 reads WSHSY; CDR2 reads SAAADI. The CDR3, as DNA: TGCGCCAGCGGGGGGGGCGCAGAAGAGACCCAGTACTTC. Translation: CASGGGAEETQYF.

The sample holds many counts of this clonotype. CDR3 in amino acids: CSAQGGPDTRQFF. The CDR3 nucleotides are TGCAGTGCTCAAGGGGGACCCGACACTCGACAGTTCTTC. V gene TRBV20-1 combines with J gene TRBJ2-1; weak D call: TRBD1 (6 bases). The ends were cut back, 5 bases at V and 13 bases at J, with 21 bases in the middle. The CDR3 is made up of 13 amino acids. Germline V lookup: CDR1 DFQATT, CDR2 SNEGSKA (reference sequence).

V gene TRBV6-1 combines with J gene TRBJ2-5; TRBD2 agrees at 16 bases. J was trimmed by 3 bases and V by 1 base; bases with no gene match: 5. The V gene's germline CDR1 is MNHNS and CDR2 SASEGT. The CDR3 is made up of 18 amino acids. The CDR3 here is CASSEDGTSGRVEETQYF. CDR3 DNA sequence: TGTGCCAGCAGTGAAGACGGGACTAGCGGGAGGGTCGAAGAGACCCAGTACTTC.

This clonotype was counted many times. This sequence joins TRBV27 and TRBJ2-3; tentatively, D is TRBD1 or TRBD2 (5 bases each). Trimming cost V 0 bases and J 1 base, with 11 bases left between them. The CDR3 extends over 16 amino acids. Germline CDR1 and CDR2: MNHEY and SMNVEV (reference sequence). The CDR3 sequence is CASSLSAGTRTDTQYF. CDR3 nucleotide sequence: TGTGCCAGCAGTTTATCGGCAGGGACCCGCACAGATACGCAGTATTTT.

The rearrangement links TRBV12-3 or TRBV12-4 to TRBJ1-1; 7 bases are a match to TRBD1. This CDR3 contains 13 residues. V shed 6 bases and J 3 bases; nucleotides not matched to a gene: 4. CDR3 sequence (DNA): TGTGCCAGCAGGATTACAGGGGACACTGAAGCTTTCTTT. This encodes CASRITGDTEAFF.

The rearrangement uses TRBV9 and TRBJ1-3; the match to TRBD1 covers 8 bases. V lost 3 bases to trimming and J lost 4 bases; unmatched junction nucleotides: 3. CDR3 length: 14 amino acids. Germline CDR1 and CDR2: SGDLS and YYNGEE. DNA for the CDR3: TGTGCCAGCAGCGACGGGACAGGAGGAAACACCATATATTTT. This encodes CASSDGTGGNTIYF. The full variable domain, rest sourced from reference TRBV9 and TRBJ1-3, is DSGVTQTPKHLITATGQRVTLRCSPRSGDLSVYWYQQSLDQGLQFLIQYYNGEERAKGNILERFSAQQFPDLHSELNLSSLELGDSALYFCASSDGTGGNTIYFGEGSWLTVV.

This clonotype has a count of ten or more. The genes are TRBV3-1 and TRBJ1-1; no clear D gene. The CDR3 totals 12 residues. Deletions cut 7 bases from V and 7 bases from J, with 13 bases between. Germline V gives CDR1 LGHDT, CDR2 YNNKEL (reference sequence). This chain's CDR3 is CASTLAIDEAFF. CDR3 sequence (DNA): TGTGCCAGCACCTTAGCTATTGATGAAGCTTTCTTT. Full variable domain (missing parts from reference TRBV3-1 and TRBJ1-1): DTAVSQTPKYLVTQMGNDKSIKCEQNLGHDTMYWYKQDSKKFLKIMFSYNNKELIINETVPNRFSPKSPDKAHLNLHINSLELGDSAVYFCASTLAIDEAFFGQGTRLTVV.

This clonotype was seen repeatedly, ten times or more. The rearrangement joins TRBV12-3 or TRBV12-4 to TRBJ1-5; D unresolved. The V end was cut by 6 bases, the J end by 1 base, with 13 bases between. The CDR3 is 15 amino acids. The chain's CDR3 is CASSPSGKSNQPQHF. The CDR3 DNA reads TGTGCCAGCAGCCCCAGTGGAAAAAGCAATCAGCCCCAGCATTTT.

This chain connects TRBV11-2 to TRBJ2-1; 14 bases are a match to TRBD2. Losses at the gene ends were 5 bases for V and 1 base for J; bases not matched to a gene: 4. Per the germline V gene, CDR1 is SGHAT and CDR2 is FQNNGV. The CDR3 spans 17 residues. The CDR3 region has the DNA TGTGCCAGCAGCATTGGGACTAGCGGGAGATCCTACAATGAGCAGTTCTTC. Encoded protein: CASSIGTSGRSYNEQFF.